This TCR beta chain came from a study of shared clonotypes between healthy human individuals. Study results and limitations: Naive CD4 clonotype sharing across a few donors was 4% to 5.5%.

In regard to this clone: No antigen is known for it.

TCRdb's table, derived via immunoSEQ multiplex PCR, lists solely in-frame clones and lacks some. The sample consists of approximately 740,000 clones, approximately 79% of them appearing once. With 7 bases removed from V and 1 base from J, the gap between germline ends came to 10 bases. The CDR3 sequence is 13 residues long. The germline V gene encodes CDR1 SSHAT and CDR2 FNYEAQ (reference sequence). This chain uses TRBV7-7 with TRBJ2-5; D unresolved. The TCR originated in a woman aged 25-40 years in good health. The sequencing input was memory CD4+ T cells sorted from blood. Stated subset: CD45RA-negative fraction. This CDR3 reads CASTPLGQETQYF. Written as DNA, the CDR3 is TGTGCCAGCACCCCCCTAGGCCAAGAGACCCAGTACTTC.